The 29 T cell receptor beta chains below all came from one sample that was sequenced in a study of blood T cell repertoires in COVID-19. Sequencing was performed with immunoSEQ multiplex PCR; in TCRdb, only in-frame clones are kept and a portion is missing. Of tens of thousands of clones detected, 74% appear once; the ten largest clones hold 25% to 30%. The sample taken for sequencing was peripheral blood. The receptor source for this set is a woman aged 80 or older with acute or convalescent COVID-19.

The rearrangement links TRBV4-1 to TRBJ1-1, with a weak D call TRBD1 (6 bases). The length of the CDR3 is 14 residues. V was trimmed by 3 bases and J by 5 bases, leaving 13 bases between them. The germline gives CDR1 MGHRA, CDR2 YSYEKL. In DNA form, the CDR3 reads TGCGCCAGCAGCCAGCGGGGGGCAGGGACTGAAGCTTTCTTT. This encodes CASSQRGAGTEAFF.

The V call is TRBV4-2, the J call TRBJ2-1, with 9 bases aligning to TRBD2. V was clipped by 3 bases and J by 0 bases; unmatched bases: 6. CDR3 length equals 17 residues. Germline CDR1 is LGHNA and CDR2 is YNFKEQ. The CDR3 bases are TGTGCCAGCAGCCAGGGAAGCGGGAGGAGCTCCTACAATGAGCAGTTCTTC. It is translated as CASSQGSGRSSYNEQFF.

The V call is TRBV11-2, the J call TRBJ2-1; weak D call: TRBD2 (7 bases). With 1 base removed from V and 3 bases from J, the gap between germline ends came to 13 bases. Germline-derived CDR1 and CDR2 are SGHAT and FQNNGV. CDR3 length: 16 amino acids. The CDR3 region has the DNA TGTGCCAGCAGCTTAGGGGTGGGAGGGGGCTACAATGAGCAGTTCTTC. It encodes CASSLGVGGGYNEQFF. Full variable domain (outside the CDR3, taken from reference TRBV11-2 and TRBJ2-1): EAGVAQSPRYKIIEKRQSVAFWCNPISGHATLYWYQQILGQGPKLLIQFQNNGVVDDSQLPKDRFSAERLKGVDSTLKIQPAKLEDSAVYLCASSLGVGGGYNEQFFGPGTRLTVL.

This sequence joins TRBV25-1 and TRBJ2-5, with 9 bases matching TRBD1. The CDR3 has 15 amino acids. Germline-derived CDR1 and CDR2 are MGHDK and SYGVNS. The trim removed 5 bases at V and 6 bases at J, leaving 10 bases unmatched. The CDR3 nucleotides are TGTGCCAGCAGTCATGCGGGGACAGGGTGGAAGACCCAGTACTTC. The encoded protein is CASSHAGTGWKTQYF. The full variable domain, rest sourced from reference TRBV25-1 and TRBJ2-5, is EADIYQTPRYLVIGTGKKITLECSQTMGHDKMYWYQQDPGMELHLIHYSYGVNSTEKGDLSSESTVSRIRTEHFPLTLESARPSHTSQYLCASSHAGTGWKTQYFGPGTRLLVL.

J is TRBJ1-2 and V is TRBV5-1; D not resolved. The V and J ends lost 3 bases and 6 bases respectively, with 18 bases between them. Germline CDR1 is SGHRS and CDR2 is YFSETQ. The CDR3 runs to 15 residues. Written as DNA, the CDR3 is TGCGCCAGCAGCTCTTCGGGTAGGGTGGGAGATGGCTACACCTTC. This codes for CASSSSGRVGDGYTF.

The V call is TRBV6-4, the J call TRBJ2-1; 7 bases align to TRBD2. The CDR3 is 16 amino acids. J lost 2 bases, V lost 7 bases, and 11 bases had no gene match. CDR1 is MRHNA and CDR2 is SNTAGT in the germline V gene. CDR3 sequence: CASNPSRTSPYNEQFF. As DNA, the CDR3 is TGTGCCAGCAATCCTTCTCGGACTAGTCCCTACAATGAGCAGTTCTTC.

In this sample, this clone turned up once. The genes are TRBV7-2 and TRBJ1-2; possibly TRBD1 for D (6 bases). The CDR3 consists of 15 residues. The V end lost 6 bases, the J end lost 3 bases, and 17 bases lay between the germline ends. From germline, CDR1 is SGHTA and CDR2 FQGNSA. The CDR3 region is CASRESPGADYGYTF. The CDR3 DNA reads TGTGCCAGCAGGGAAAGCCCAGGGGCCGACTATGGCTACACCTTC.

This clone was recorded a few times. The chain joins TRBV19 to TRBJ2-7, with D possibly TRBD2 on 7 matching bases. Per the germline V gene, CDR1 is LNHDA and CDR2 is SQIVND (reference sequence). This CDR3 has 15 amino acids. V was clipped by 5 bases and J by 4 bases, with 18 bases between them. The CDR3 loop reads CASSPGAEGGYEQYF. As DNA, the CDR3 is TGTGCCAGTAGTCCGGGGGCCGAGGGGGGGTACGAGCAGTACTTC.

This chain connects TRBV11-2 to TRBJ2-4, with D hard to call. In germline, CDR1 is SGHAT, CDR2 FQNNGV. The CDR3 runs to 15 residues. The V end lost 4 bases, the J end lost 7 bases, and 17 bases lay between the germline ends. The CDR3 sequence is CASSSRSGSGNIQYF. The CDR3, as DNA: TGTGCCAGCAGCTCGCGTTCCGGGTCCGGGAACATTCAGTACTTC.

This chain joins TRBV15 and TRBJ2-1; TRBD1 matches 7 bases. The CDR3 has 16 residues. Per the germline V gene, CDR1 is LNHNV and CDR2 is YYDKDF (reference sequence). Losses at the gene ends were 1 base for V and 9 bases for J; bases not matched to a gene: 12. The CDR3 loop is CATSRVRQGPLGEQFF. DNA for the CDR3: TGTGCCACCAGCAGAGTTCGACAGGGACCCCTTGGTGAGCAGTTCTTC. Supplemented by reference TRBV15 and TRBJ2-1, the full variable domain reads DAMVIQNPRYQVTQFGKPVTLSCSQTLNHNVMYWYQQKSSQAPKLLFHYYDKDFNNEADTPDNFQSRRPNTSFCFLDIRSPGLGDTAMYLCATSRVRQGPLGEQFFGPGTRLTVL.

The genes are TRBV5-6 and TRBJ2-7; D not certain. Trimming removed 4 bases at V and 5 bases at J, with 10 bases between. Per the germline V gene, CDR1 is SGHDT and CDR2 is YYEEEE. The CDR3 has 12 amino acids. The DNA for the CDR3 is TGTGCCAGCAGCGACTTTGGAGACGAGCAGTACTTC. It codes for CASSDFGDEQYF.

The V gene is TRBV28, the J gene TRBJ1-5; possibly TRBD1 for D (5 bases). The germline V gene has CDR1 MDHEN and CDR2 SYDVKM. The CDR3 loop spans 16 amino acids. V lost 5 bases and J 0 bases, leaving 14 bases between the germline ends. The CDR3 bases are TGTGCCAGCAGTCCCGGGGGAAGGGATAGCAATCAGCCCCAGCATTTT. This gives the protein CASSPGGRDSNQPQHF.

Comment on this clone: An end of the junction does not agree with germline; a read error may underlie this. The V call is TRBV7-7, the J call TRBJ2-5, with 15 nucleotides matching TRBD2. Per the germline V gene, CDR1 is SSHAT and CDR2 is FNYEAQ (reference sequence). The CDR3 consists of 17 residues. CDR3 protein: CASSLAGLAGGGETQYF. CDR3 DNA: TGTGCTAGCAGCTTAGCGGGACTAGCGGGAGGAGGAGAGACCCAGTACTTC.

The sample holds one count of this clone. The CDR3 DNA sequence: TGTGCCAGCTCGACTAACGGAGGTGAGGCCCAGCCCCAGCATTTT. This translates into CASSTNGGEAQPQHF. V is TRBV18 and J is TRBJ1-5, with D uncertain. Trimming removed 6 bases from V and 7 bases from J, with 19 bases in between. The length of the CDR3 is 15 residues. Germline V gene data show CDR1 as KGHSH and CDR2 as LQKENI.

V usage is TRBV2 and J usage is TRBJ2-7; no clear D gene. CDR3 size: 15 residues. Looked up from germline, CDR1 is SNHLY and CDR2 is FYNNEI. V was shortened by 3 bases and J by 9 bases, with 21 bases between the two germline ends. Written as DNA, the CDR3 is TGTGCCAGCAGTGAGTCTAGGCTAGAACCCGTCGGGCAGTACTTC. Residues: CASSESRLEPVGQYF.

This chain links TRBV4-2 with TRBJ2-1, with no clear D. Germline V CDR1 and CDR2: LGHNA, YNFKEQ. V shed 1 base and J shed 1 base, with 8 bases lying between them. There are 15 residues in the CDR3. The CDR3 DNA is TGTGCCAGCAGCCAAGTAATACAATCCTACAATGAGCAGTTCTTC. Translating gives CASSQVIQSYNEQFF.

V gene TRBV18 combines with J gene TRBJ2-7; TRBD1 matches at 8 bases. The CDR3 is 15 amino acids. Germline CDR1 KGHSH, CDR2 LQKENI. V shed 4 bases, J shed 2 bases, and the junction held 7 bases outside the gene matches. For the CDR3, the DNA is TGTGCCAGCTCACAGACAGGGGACTTACCCTACGAGCAGTACTTC. This sequence encodes CASSQTGDLPYEQYF.

V is TRBV7-8 and J is TRBJ1-2; perhaps TRBD1 as D (5 bases). The germline V gene has CDR1 SGHVS and CDR2 FQNEAQ. V was pared by 5 bases and J by 12 bases, with 16 bases between. CDR3 length: 12 residues. The CDR3 spells CASSAGTPINTF. The DNA of the CDR3 is TGTGCCAGCAGCGCCGGGACTCCCATTAACACCTTC.

The chain uses TRBV28 and TRBJ1-4; 10 bases match TRBD1. The CDR3 is made up of 17 amino acids. The germline V gene encodes CDR1 MDHEN and CDR2 SYDVKM. Germline trimming cut 1 base from V and 0 bases from J; bases unmatched to any gene: 2. CDR3: CASSLFGQGATNEKLFF. As DNA, the CDR3 is TGTGCCAGCAGTTTATTTGGACAGGGGGCAACTAATGAAAAACTGTTTTTT.

The rearrangement links TRBV4-2 to TRBJ2-7; 7 nucleotides match TRBD2. The V segment lost 3 bases and the J segment 1 base; nucleotides outside the gene matches: 12. This CDR3 comprises 17 residues. Germline loops: CDR1 LGHNA, CDR2 YNFKEQ. Here the CDR3 reads CASSQQSRGGGSYEQYF. The CDR3 DNA follows: TGTGCCAGCAGCCAGCAATCCCGTGGGGGGGGATCCTACGAGCAGTACTTC.

This chain joins TRBV11-3 and TRBJ1-3; no definite D call. Trimming pared 0 bases from V and 4 bases from J, leaving 7 bases between. Per the germline V gene, CDR1 is SGHNT and CDR2 is YENEEA. CDR3 size: 14 residues. CDR3 nucleotide sequence: TGTGCCAGCAGCTTAGACAATCCCGGAAACACCATATATTTT. Translation: CASSLDNPGNTIYF.

The rearrangement uses TRBV4-3 and TRBJ2-2; D not certain. The germline CDR1 and CDR2 sequences are LGHNA and YSLEER. Trimming cost V 8 bases and J 1 base, with 8 bases left between them. CDR3 length: 13 amino acids. CDR3 DNA sequence: TGCGCCAGCGGCGAGCGGAACACCGGGGAGCTGTTTTTT. Protein sequence: CASGERNTGELFF.

The chain links TRBV28 to TRBJ2-6, with D tentatively TRBD2 (5 bases). The ends were cut back, 4 bases at V and 0 bases at J, with 10 bases in the middle. The germline V gene encodes CDR1 MDHEN and CDR2 SYDVKM. The CDR3 extends over 16 amino acids. The DNA for the CDR3 is TGTGCCAGCAGTTCCATCCGGGGCTCTGGGGCCAACGTCCTGACTTTC. It codes for CASSSIRGSGANVLTF. The whole variable domain, filled in from reference TRBV28 and TRBJ2-6, reads DVKVTQSSRYLVKRTGEKVFLECVQDMDHENMFWYRQDPGLGLRLIYFSYDVKMKEKGDIPEGYSVSREKKERFSLILESASTNQTSMYLCASSSIRGSGANVLTFGAGSRLTVL.

This clone has ten or more counts. The rearrangement links TRBV6-2 or TRBV6-3 to TRBJ2-1, with 8 bases matching TRBD1. Germline trimming cut 2 bases from V and 3 bases from J; bases unmatched to any gene: 6. Germline V CDR1 and CDR2: MNHEY, SVGEGT. CDR3 length: 16 residues. CDR3 sequence: CASSYPQTGGYNEQFF. CDR3 nucleotides: TGTGCCAGCAGTTACCCCCAAACAGGGGGCTACAATGAGCAGTTCTTC.

The J gene is TRBJ2-1, the V gene TRBV19; D perhaps matches TRBD2 (6 bases). Deletions cut 10 bases from V and 8 bases from J, with 24 bases between. Germline V CDR1 and CDR2: LNHDA, SQIVND (reference sequence). This CDR3 spans 15 amino acids. CDR3 amino acids: CATLDGGPPGDEQFF. CDR3 DNA: TGTGCCACCCTAGACGGCGGTCCACCGGGGGATGAGCAGTTCTTC.

The chain employs TRBV29-1 and TRBJ1-1; D not certain. This CDR3 comprises 13 residues. V was cut by 7 bases and J by 4 bases, with 16 bases left in between. Germline CDR1 is SQVTM and CDR2 is ANQGSEA. CDR3 sequence: CSASEGFTTEAFF. In nucleotides, the CDR3 is TGCAGCGCGTCGGAGGGCTTCACCACTGAAGCTTTCTTT.

V and J are TRBV2 and TRBJ2-3; 10 nucleotides match TRBD2. The trim removed 6 bases at V and 2 bases at J, leaving 8 bases unmatched. Germline V gene data show CDR1 as SNHLY and CDR2 as FYNNEI. CDR3 length: 16 residues. The CDR3 protein is CASRAGTSVDTDTQYF. The CDR3 DNA follows: TGTGCCAGCAGGGCCGGGACTAGCGTGGACACAGATACGCAGTATTTT.

The chain links TRBV5-1 to TRBJ2-3; 7 nucleotides line up with TRBD1. CDR3 length equals 15 residues. The ends lost 0 bases at V and 3 bases at J; junction bases unmatched: 4. Germline V gene data show CDR1 as SGHRS and CDR2 as YFSETQ. CDR3 bases: TGCGCCAGCAGCTTGGTAAGGGGGCCTACAGATACGCAGTATTTT. Protein product: CASSLVRGPTDTQYF.

This chain links TRBV7-8 with TRBJ2-1; 7 bases map to TRBD2. The CDR3 loop spans 19 amino acids. The V and J ends lost 4 bases and 8 bases, in that order; junction bases with no gene match: 23. The germline gives CDR1 SGHVS, CDR2 FQNEAQ. The CDR3: CASSSRGYPIPESSYEQFF. CDR3 sequence (DNA): TGTGCCAGCAGCTCGCGGGGGTATCCTATACCTGAATCATCATATGAGCAGTTCTTC.